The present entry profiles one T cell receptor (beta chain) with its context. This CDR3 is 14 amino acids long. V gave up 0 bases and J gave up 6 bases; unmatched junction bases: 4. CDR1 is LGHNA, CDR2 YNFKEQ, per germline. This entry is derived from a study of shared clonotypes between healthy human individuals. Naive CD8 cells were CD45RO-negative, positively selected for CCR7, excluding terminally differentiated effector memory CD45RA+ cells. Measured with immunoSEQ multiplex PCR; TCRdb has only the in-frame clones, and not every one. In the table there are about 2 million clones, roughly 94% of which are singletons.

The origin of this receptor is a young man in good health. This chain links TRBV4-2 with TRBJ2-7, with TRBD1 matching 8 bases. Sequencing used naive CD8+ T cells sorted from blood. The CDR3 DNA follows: TGTGCCAGCAGCCAAGATGCAGGGGGCGGCGAGCAGTACTTC. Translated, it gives CASSQDAGGGEQYF.